The clone carrying this TCR beta chain was counted a few times. The sample is drawn from a study of response to subunit inactivated influenza vaccine. The CDR3 is 15 residues long. Germline lookup yields CDR1 MNHEY and CDR2 SVGAGI. Trimming left V 0 bases short and J 5 bases short, with 10 bases between. TCRdb used MiXCR to reprocess the RT-PCR reads, holding one entry per CDR3 protein. Counted here are fewer than 250,000 distinct CDR3 sequences, approximately 14% occurring once; the ten biggest clones make up 26%. This chain links TRBV6-5 with TRBJ2-2; no firm D call. The sequence derives from a middle-aged man who received an inactivated influenza vaccine. The sequences come from CD8+ T cells sorted from PBMCs, collected around 5 days after vaccination. In DNA form, the CDR3 reads TGTGCCAGCAGTTACTCGGTTTTCGGGACCGGGGAGCTGTTTTTT. Translated, it gives CASSYSVFGTGELFF.